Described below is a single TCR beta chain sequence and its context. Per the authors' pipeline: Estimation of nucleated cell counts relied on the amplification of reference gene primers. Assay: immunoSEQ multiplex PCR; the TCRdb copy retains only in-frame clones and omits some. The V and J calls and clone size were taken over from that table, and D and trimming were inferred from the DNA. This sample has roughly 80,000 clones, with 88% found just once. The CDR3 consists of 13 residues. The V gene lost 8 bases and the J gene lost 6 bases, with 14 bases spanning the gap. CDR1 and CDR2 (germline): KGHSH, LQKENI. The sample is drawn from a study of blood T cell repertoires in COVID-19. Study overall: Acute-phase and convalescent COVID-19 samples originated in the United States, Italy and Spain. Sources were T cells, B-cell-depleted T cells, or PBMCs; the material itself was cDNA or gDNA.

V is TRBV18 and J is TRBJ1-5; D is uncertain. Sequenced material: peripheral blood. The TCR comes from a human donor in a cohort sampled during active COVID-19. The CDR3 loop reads CASKVGEGQPQHF. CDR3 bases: TGTGCCAGCAAGGTTGGGGAGGGTCAGCCCCAGCATTTT. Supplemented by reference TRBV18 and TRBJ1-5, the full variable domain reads NAGVMQNPRHLVRRRGQEARLRCSPMKGHSHVYWYRQLPEEGLKFMVYLQKENIIDESGMPKERFSAEFPKEGPSILRIQQVVRGDSAAYFCASKVGEGQPQHFGDGTRLSIL.